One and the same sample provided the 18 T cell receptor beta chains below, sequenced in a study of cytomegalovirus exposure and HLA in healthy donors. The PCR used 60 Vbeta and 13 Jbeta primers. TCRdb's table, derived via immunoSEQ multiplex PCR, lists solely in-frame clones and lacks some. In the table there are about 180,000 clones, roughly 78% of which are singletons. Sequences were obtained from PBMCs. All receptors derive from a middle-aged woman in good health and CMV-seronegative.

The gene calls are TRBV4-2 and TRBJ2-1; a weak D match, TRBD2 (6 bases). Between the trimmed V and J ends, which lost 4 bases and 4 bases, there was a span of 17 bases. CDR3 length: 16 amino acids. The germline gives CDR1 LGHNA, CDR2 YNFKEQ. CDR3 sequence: CASSPLRDSAYNEQFF. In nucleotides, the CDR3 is TGTGCCAGCAGCCCACTTAGGGACTCGGCTTACAATGAGCAGTTCTTC.

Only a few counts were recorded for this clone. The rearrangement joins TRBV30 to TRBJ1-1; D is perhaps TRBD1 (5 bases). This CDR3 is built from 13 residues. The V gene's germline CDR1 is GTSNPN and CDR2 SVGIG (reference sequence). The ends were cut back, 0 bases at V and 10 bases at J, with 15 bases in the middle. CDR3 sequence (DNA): TGTGCCTGGAGTGTACGGGAGGGGCGAGTAGCTTTCTTT. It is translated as CAWSVREGRVAFF.

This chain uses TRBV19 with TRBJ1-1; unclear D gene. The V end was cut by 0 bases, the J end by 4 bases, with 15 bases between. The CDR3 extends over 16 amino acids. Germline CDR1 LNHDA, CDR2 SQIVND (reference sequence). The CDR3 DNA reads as TGTGCCAGTAGTATAGATATGACACGTCCGCCCACTGAAGCTTTCTTT. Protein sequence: CASSIDMTRPPTEAFF.

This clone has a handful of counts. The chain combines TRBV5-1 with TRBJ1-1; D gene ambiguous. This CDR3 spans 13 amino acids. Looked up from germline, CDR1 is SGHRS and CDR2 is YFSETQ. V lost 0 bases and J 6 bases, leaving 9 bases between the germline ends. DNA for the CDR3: TGCGCCAGCAGCTTGGGACGGGGAGCTGAAGCTTTCTTT. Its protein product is CASSLGRGAEAFF.

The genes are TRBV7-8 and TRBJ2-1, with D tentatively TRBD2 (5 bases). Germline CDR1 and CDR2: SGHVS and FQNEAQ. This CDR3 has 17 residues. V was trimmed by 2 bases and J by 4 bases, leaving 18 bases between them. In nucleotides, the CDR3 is TGTGCCAGCAGCTTAAGAGTTAGAGGGTTCCCATACAATGAGCAGTTCTTC. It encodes CASSLRVRGFPYNEQFF. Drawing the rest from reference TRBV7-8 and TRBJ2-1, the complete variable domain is GAGVSQSPRYKVAKRGQDVALRCDPISGHVSLFWYQQALGQGPEFLTYFQNEAQLDKSGLPSDRFFAERPEGSVSTLKIQRTQQEDSAVYLCASSLRVRGFPYNEQFFGPGTRLTVL.

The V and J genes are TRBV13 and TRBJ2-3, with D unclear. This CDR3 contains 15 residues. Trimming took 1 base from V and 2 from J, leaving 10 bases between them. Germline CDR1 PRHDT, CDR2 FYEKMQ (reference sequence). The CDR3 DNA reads TGTGCCAGCAGCTTAGTGAGACACTTCACAGATACGCAGTATTTT. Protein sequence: CASSLVRHFTDTQYF.

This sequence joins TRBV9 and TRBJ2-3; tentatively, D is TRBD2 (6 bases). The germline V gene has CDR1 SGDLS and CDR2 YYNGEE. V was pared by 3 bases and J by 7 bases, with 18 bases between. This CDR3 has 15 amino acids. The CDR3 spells CASSAKGGEFNTQYF. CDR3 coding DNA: TGTGCCAGCAGCGCGAAGGGAGGTGAATTTAATACGCAGTATTTT.

The CDR3 nucleotides are TGTGCCAGCAGTTCACTTAGCGGGAGATGGGAGACCCAGTACTTC. Translated: CASSSLSGRWETQYF. The chain employs TRBV28 and TRBJ2-5; TRBD2 agrees at 9 bases. The CDR3 runs to 15 residues. V lost 4 bases and J lost 5; bases outside the gene matches: 8. CDR1 is MDHEN, CDR2 SYDVKM, per germline.

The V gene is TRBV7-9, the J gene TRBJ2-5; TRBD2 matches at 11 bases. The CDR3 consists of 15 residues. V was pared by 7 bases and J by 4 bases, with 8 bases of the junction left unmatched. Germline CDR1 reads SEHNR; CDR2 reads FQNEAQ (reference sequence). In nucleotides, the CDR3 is TGTGCCAGCATCTTTAGCGGGGGGGCCGGAGAGACCCAGTACTTC. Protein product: CASIFSGGAGETQYF.

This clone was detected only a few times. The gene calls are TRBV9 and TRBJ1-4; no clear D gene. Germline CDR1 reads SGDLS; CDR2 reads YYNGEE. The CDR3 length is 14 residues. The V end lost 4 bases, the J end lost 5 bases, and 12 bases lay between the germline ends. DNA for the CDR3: TGTGCCAGCAGCTTCAGCCAGGCAAATGAAAAACTGTTTTTT. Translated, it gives CASSFSQANEKLFF.

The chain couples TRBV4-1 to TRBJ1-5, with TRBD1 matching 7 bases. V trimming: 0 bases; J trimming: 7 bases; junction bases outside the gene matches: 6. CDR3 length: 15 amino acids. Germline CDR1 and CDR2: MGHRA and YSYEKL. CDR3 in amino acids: CASSQDRGELQPQHF. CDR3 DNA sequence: TGCGCCAGCAGCCAAGACAGGGGGGAGTTACAGCCCCAGCATTTT.

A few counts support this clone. The CDR3 DNA is TGTGCCAGCAGCTTAGCGAGTCAAAATCAGCCCCAGCATTTT. Translated, it gives CASSLASQNQPQHF. The chain links TRBV7-9 to TRBJ1-5; no clear D. The CDR3 runs to 14 residues. CDR1 and CDR2 from the germline V gene are SEHNR and FQNEAQ (reference sequence). Trimming shortened V by 0 bases and J by 4 bases, and 7 bases separated the two germline ends.

CDR3 in DNA: TGTGCCAGCAGCTTTGGACTAGCGGGGGGACGGGAGCAGTTCTTC. Residues: CASSFGLAGGREQFF. The genes are TRBV13 and TRBJ2-1, with 14 bases matching TRBD2. CDR1 is PRHDT, CDR2 FYEKMQ, per germline (reference sequence). This CDR3 is 15 amino acids long. Trimming removed 3 bases from V and 10 bases from J; junction bases left unmatched: 5.

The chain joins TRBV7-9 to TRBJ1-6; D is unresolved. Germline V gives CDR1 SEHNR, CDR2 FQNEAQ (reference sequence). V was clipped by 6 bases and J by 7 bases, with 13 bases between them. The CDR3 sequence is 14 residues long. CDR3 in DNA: TGTGCCAGCAGGGCAGAGGGTTCAAATTCACCCCTCCACTTT. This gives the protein CASRAEGSNSPLHF.

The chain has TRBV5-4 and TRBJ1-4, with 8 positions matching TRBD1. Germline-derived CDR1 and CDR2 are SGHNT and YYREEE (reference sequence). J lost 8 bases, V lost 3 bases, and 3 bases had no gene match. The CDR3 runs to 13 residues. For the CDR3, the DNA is TGTGCCAGCAGCTACGGGACAGGCGAAAAACTGTTTTTT. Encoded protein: CASSYGTGEKLFF.

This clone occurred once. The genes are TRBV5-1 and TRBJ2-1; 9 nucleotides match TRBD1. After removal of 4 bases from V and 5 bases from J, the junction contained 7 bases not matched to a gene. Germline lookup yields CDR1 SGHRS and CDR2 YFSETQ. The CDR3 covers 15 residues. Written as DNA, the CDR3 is TGCGCCAGCAGCCGAAGGACAGGGGTGGACAATGAGCAGTTCTTC. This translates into CASSRRTGVDNEQFF.

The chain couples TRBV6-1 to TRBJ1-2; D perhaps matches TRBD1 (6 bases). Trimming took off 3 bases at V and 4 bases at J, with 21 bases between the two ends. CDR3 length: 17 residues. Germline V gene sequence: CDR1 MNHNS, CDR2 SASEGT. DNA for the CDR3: TGTGCCAGCAGTGAGGGGACGCAGGACAGTTACTTCTATGGCTACACCTTC. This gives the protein CASSEGTQDSYFYGYTF.

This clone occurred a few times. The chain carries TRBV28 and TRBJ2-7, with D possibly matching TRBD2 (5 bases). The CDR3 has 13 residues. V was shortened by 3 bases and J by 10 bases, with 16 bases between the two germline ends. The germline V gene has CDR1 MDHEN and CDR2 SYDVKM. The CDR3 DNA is TGTGCCAGCAGTTTCCGGGGAGAAGCGGTTCAGTACTTC. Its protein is CASSFRGEAVQYF.